The entry below describes one TCR beta chain. The clone's antigen remains unknown. No base quality information exists; no much larger clone differs at one position. The CDR3 goes from the cysteine to the phenylalanine over 15 residues. The only DNA kept is the CDR3, 45 bases in frame from the first base. Genomic DNA was extracted from sorted cells with the Quick-DNA Microprep Kit. Amplification of TCRbeta DNA was done with the immunoSEQ hsTCRbeta kit, following the protocol from the manufacturer. TCRbeta libraries were sequenced on an Illumina MiSeq instrument. Turning to the authors' computational methods: Following removal of out-of-frame sequences, 2 million to 2.5 million distinct TCRbeta sequences were retained, with an average of roughly 62,000 per individual. Each individual was scored using the number of roughly 150 previously reported CMV-associated TCRbeta sequences that the individual carried and the total number of productive distinct TCRbeta sequences. A beta-binomial model was reimplemented in Python, and random forests from scikit-learn, run with default parameters, were trained on data from the US cohort. Classifier performance on the Belgian cohort was summarized as median AUC with percentile confidence intervals calculated over 10,000 bootstrap iterations. Sourced from immuneACCESS, this table was stored by TCRdb with only in-frame sequences that have V and J called. A share of the clones is absent; for the studies checked, an unresolved V gene accounts for under half, and the remainder has no known explanation. The V and J calls and the clone size are those of that table, but D and trimming were determined from the DNA. The sample table shows tens of thousands of clones, and 82% are seen once. In total, the top ten clones hold 0.5% of the sample.

This sample is drawn from a study of memory CD4+ T cells and cytomegalovirus serostatus (dated by TCRdb to 2018 to 2020). The study in broad terms: The cohort comprised 33 healthy Belgian adults, 9 CMV seropositive and some 24 CMV seronegative. To replicate a published TCR-based CMV serostatus classifier, the researchers sequenced the CD4+ memory TCRbeta repertoires of a Belgian cohort whose cytomegalovirus serostatus was known. Results the study describes overall, beyond this receptor: For CMV serostatus prediction, a median bootstrapped AUC of approximately 0.95 was reached with the original framework, and a median bootstrapped AUC of approximately 0.92 was reached with a US-trained random forest. On the Belgian cohort, the classifier based on the original framework reached a median bootstrapped AUC of approximately 0.95, with a 95% CI of 0.76-1.00. Only CD4+CD45RO+ memory cells were sequenced, unlike the original study, which covered naive and memory CD4+ and CD8+ populations. The results were interpreted as suggesting that the CMV-associated TCR signature is largely present in the CD4+ memory repertoire. Among the roughly 160 previously reported CMV-associated TCRbeta sequences, 67 showed up in the CD4+ memory repertoires, with each one found in between one and five individuals.

Single viable CD3+CD4+CD8-CD45RO+ cells were sorted as memory CD4+ T cells on a FACSAria II. To determine CMV serostatus, a Roche Elecsys assay was used that detects serum IgG against CMV pp150, pp28, p38 and p52. After thawing, total CD4+ T cells were enriched by positive selection with CD4 magnetic microbeads. The samples came from a separate study whose specific focus was interrogating the CD4+ T cell memory repertoire. Peripheral blood mononuclear cells were isolated and cryopreserved according to standard operating procedures, and serum was kept at -80 degrees C. CD3-PerCP (BW264/56), CD4-APC (RPA-T4), CD45RO-PE (UCHT1) and CD8-Pacific Orange (3B5) antibodies were used for staining, and non-viable cells were excluded with Sytox blue.

Sequenced: memory CD4+ T cells from blood. Here the chain combines TRBV21-1 and TRBJ1-6. TRBV21-1 is listed as a pseudogene. This TCR derives from an adult in good health and CMV-seronegative. Some clones in this sample may be carry-over from other donors' samples. The bases are TGTGCCAGCAGCAAAAGGTGGGATTATAATTCACCCCTCCACTTT. This translates into CASSKRWDYNSPLHF.